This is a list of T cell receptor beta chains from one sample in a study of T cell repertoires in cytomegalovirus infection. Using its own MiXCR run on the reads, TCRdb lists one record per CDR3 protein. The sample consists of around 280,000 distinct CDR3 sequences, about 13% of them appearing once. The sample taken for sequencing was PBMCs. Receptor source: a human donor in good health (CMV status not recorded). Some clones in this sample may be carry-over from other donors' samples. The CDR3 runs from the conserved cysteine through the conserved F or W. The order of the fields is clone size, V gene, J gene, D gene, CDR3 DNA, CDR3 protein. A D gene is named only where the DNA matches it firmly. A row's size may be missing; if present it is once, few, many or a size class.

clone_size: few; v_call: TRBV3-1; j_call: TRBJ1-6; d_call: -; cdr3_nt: TGTGCCAGCAGCCAATCTGATTCACCCCTCCACTTT; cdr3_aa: CASSQSDSPLHF
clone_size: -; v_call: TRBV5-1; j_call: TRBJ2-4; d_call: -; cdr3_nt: TGCGCCAGCAGCGACCCGATTAGCGACGAAAACATTCAGTACTTC; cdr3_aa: CASSDPISDENIQYF
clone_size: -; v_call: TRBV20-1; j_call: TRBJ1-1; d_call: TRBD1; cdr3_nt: TGCAGTGCTAGGGACCGCAGGGGGCGGACTGAAGCTTTCTTT; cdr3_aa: CSARDRRGRTEAFF
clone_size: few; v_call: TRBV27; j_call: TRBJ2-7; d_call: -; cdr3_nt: TGTGCCAGCAGTTCAGCCTCAGGGGGGCCCTACGAGCAGTACTTC; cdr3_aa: CASSSASGGPYEQYF
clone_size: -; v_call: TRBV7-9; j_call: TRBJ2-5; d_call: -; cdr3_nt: TGTGCCAGCAGCTTCCGGGTCCAAGAGACCCAGTACTTC; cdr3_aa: CASSFRVQETQYF
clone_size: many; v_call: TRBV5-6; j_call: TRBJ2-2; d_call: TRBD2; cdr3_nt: TGTGCCAGCAGCCCGGGACTAGCGGGGGGCTACACCGGGGAGCTGTTTTTT; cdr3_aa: CASSPGLAGGYTGELFF
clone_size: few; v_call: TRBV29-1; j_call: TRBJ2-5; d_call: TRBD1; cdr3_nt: TGCAGCGTAGACCCGGGACAGGGAGTATTTCGGAGGACCCAGTACTTC; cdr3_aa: CSVDPGQGVFRRTQYF
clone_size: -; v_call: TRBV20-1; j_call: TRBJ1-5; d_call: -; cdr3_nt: TGCAGTGCTTCTCCCGCTATTAATAGCAATCAGCCCCAGCATTTT; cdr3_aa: CSASPAINSNQPQHF
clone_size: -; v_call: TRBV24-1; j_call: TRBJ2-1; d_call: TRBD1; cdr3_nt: TGTGCCACCAGTGGCACCCGGACAGGCTACAATGAGCAGTTCTTC; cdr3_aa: CATSGTRTGYNEQFF
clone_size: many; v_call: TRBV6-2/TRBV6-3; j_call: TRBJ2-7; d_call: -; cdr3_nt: TGTGCCAGCAGCTCCATAGGACAGTCCCCCTACGAGCAGTACTTC; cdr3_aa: CASSSIGQSPYEQYF
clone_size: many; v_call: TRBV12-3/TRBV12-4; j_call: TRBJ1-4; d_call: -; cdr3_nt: TGTGCCAGCAGTTTCGGCGCCCTGGCGAAGGGAAAACTGTTTTTT; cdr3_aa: CASSFGALAKGKLFF
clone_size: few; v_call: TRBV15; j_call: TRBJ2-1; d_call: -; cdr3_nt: TGTGCCACCAGTGGGGACGAGGGAAACAATGAGCAGTTCTTC; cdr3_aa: CATSGDEGNNEQFF
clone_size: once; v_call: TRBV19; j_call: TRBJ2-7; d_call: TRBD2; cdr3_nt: TGTGCCAGTAGTATTCTAAGCGGGATAATCTACGAGCAGTACTTC; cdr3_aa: CASSILSGIIYEQYF
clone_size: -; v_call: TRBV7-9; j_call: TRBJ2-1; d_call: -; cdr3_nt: TGTGCCAGCAGCCCACCGGGACCCGCGCTGTTCTTC; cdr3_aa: CASSPPGPALFF
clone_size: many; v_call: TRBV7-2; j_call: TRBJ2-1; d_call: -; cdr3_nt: TGTGCCAGCAGCCCCGACCCCCTGGGGCAGTTCTTC; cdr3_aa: CASSPDPLGQFF
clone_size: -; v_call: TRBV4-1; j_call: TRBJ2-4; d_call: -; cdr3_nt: TGCGCCAGCAGCCTCCCCGGGGGGCCGGATAACATTCAGTACTTC; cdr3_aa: CASSLPGGPDNIQYF
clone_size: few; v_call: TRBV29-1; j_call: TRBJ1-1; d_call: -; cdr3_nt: TGCAGCGTTGACGTCAGGGGAGACACTGAAGCTTTCTTT; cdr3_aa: CSVDVRGDTEAFF
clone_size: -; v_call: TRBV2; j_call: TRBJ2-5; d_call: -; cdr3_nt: TGTGCCAGCAGGACCCGGCATGGTAGGGGAGAGACCCAGTACTTC; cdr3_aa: CASRTRHGRGETQYF